This T cell receptor beta chain comes out of a study of T cells after yellow fever vaccination. Each CDR3 protein gets one entry after TCRdb re-called the 5' RACE reads with MiXCR. The sample has fewer than 400,000 distinct CDR3 sequences, 6% to 8% seen once. The source of this sequence is a man in his thirties or forties who received the YFV17D yellow fever vaccine. The source was PBMCs, collected 5 days after the yellow fever booster vaccination.

CDR3 coding DNA: TGCAGCGTTGACCCCGCGGGGATACTAGCCAAAAACATTCAGTACTTC. Its protein is CSVDPAGILAKNIQYF. The gene calls are TRBV29-1 and TRBJ2-4, with a weak D call TRBD2 (6 bases). V gave up 3 bases and J gave up 0 bases, with 15 bases separating them. The CDR3 totals 16 residues. Per germline, CDR1 SQVTM and CDR2 ANQGSEA. The variable domain in full, with the rest retrieved from reference TRBV29-1 and TRBJ2-4, is SAVISQKPSRDICQRGTSLTIQCQVDSQVTMMFWYRQQPGQSLTLIATANQGSEATYESGFVIDKFPISRPNLTFSTLTVSNMSPEDSSIYLCSVDPAGILAKNIQYFGAGTRLSVL.